The entry that follows covers one TCR beta chain sequence. Its antigen remains unknown. Relative to the germline gene, one junction end is altered; a read error may explain this. The data were obtained in a study of tumor and adjacent non-tumor tissue in lung cancer. There are 15 residues in the CDR3. Germline V gives CDR1 SGHAT, CDR2 FQNNGV. A modified ARM-PCR protocol with three rounds of nested PCR amplified TCRbeta. Each CDR3 protein gets one entry after TCRdb re-called the multiplex PCR reads with MiXCR. Among roughly 70,000 distinct CDR3 sequences listed, roughly 70% were seen once. RNA was extracted from bulk tissue without any cell sorting. This non-tumor lung sample came from over 3 cm beyond the tumor edge. Study observations and caveats: Compared with tumor, normal lung showed significantly lower TCR diversity.

The chain combines TRBV11-2 with TRBJ2-7; D may be TRBD1 (6 bases). The sequenced material came from distant non-tumor lung tissue. This clonotype originated in a woman aged 50 to 65 with non-small cell lung cancer. The chain's CDR3 is CAGSSGTRRTYEQYF. As DNA, the CDR3 is TGTGCCGGCAGCTCGGGGACACGCCGGACTTACGAGCAGTACTTC.